The 5 T cell receptor beta chains presented below share a single source sample, sequenced in a study of T-cell memory formation after mild COVID-19. Via MiXCR, TCRdb re-called the 5' RACE reads, giving one row per CDR3 protein. In the table there are some 14,000 distinct CDR3 sequences, approximately 12% of which are singletons. The sequencing sample was made of PBMCs or a T cell subset sorted from them (not recorded which). These receptors were collected from an adult woman who had mild COVID-19 (a few samples of this study predate the infection). Cell type and time point are not known.

This clonotype was counted at least ten times. This chain joins TRBV7-9 and TRBJ2-2, with 7 bases aligning to TRBD2. V was clipped by 5 bases and J by 6 bases; unmatched bases: 12. This CDR3 is 16 amino acids long. Germline V gives CDR1 SEHNR, CDR2 FQNEAQ (reference sequence). CDR3 sequence: CASSVREREPSGELFF. The CDR3 nucleotides are TGTGCCAGCAGCGTGAGGGAGCGGGAACCCTCCGGGGAGCTGTTTTTT.

As to this clonotype: This may be a read error, as it is one base from a much larger clone. This chain connects TRBV7-8 to TRBJ1-4; D may be TRBD1 (5 bases). V was trimmed by 3 bases and J by 7 bases, leaving 12 bases between them. This CDR3 is built from 14 residues. Germline V CDR1 and CDR2: SGHVS, FQNEAQ. CDR3: CASSLMGVSEKLFF. In DNA, the CDR3 is TGTGCCAGCAGCTTGATGGGGGTTAGTGAAAAACTGTTTTTT. Looking up the rest from reference TRBV7-8 and TRBJ1-4 gives the full variable domain: GAGVSQSPRYKVAKRGQDVALRCDPISGHVSLFWYQQALGQGPEFLTYFQNEAQLDKSGLPSDRFFAERPEGSVSTLKIQRTQQEDSAVYLCASSLMGVSEKLFFGSGTQLSVL.

This clonotype was detected ten times or more. V and J are TRBV12-3 or TRBV12-4 and TRBJ1-5, with TRBD1 as a possible D gene (6 bases). Trimming cost V 3 bases and J 4 bases, with 13 bases left between them. This CDR3 region has 15 residues. The CDR3 DNA reads TGTGCCAGCAGTTTCTCACAGGGTCGGAATCAGCCCCAGCATTTT. Its translation: CASSFSQGRNQPQHF.

This clonotype was recorded many times. The chain carries TRBV12-3 or TRBV12-4 and TRBJ1-2; the D gene is possibly TRBD1 (5 bases). The CDR3 runs to 13 residues. V lost 3 bases and J 9 bases, leaving 14 bases between the germline ends. CDR3: CASSFGGGASYTF. CDR3 sequence (DNA): TGTGCCAGCAGTTTTGGGGGGGGTGCGAGCTACACCTTC.

CDR3 region: CASIKTGGGGAGPETQYF. The CDR3 DNA reads TGTGCCAGCATCAAAACGGGGGGAGGAGGGGCGGGTCCAGAGACCCAGTACTTC. The chain carries TRBV6-2 or TRBV6-3 and TRBJ2-5; 7 bases match TRBD2. After removal of 7 bases from V and 4 bases from J, the junction contained 21 bases not matched to a gene. Germline V lookup: CDR1 MNHEY, CDR2 SVGEGT. This CDR3 has 18 residues.